This record looks at one TCR beta chain sequence and its context. Its antigen remains unidentified. Treatment described: roughly ten-day PBMC culture with coronavirus spike peptide pools or control peptides (ViraFEST assay). ViraFEST relied on peptide pools to expand antigen-specific T cells; the TCRs were sequenced afterward. Recorded positive PCR dates fall between March and December 2020, preceding US Alpha, Beta and Delta variants. Researchers used the Oncomine TCR Beta short-read assay to sequence DNA from cultured CD4+ T cells. TCRdb called the PCR reads again in MiXCR, with one record for every CDR3 protein. This table has about 3,300 distinct CDR3 sequences, over 60% appearing once. The data were obtained in a study of vaccination and CD4 T cells after COVID-19. The wider study: A vaccine, either BNT162b2 or mRNA-1273, was given to participants in two doses. Median draw time for post-COVID samples was 85 to 120 days post-diagnosis (range 35 to 161).

The CDR3 has 15 residues. V was pared by 7 bases and J by 4 bases, with 12 bases of the junction left unmatched. Germline assignment: CDR1 WNHNN and CDR2 SYGVQD (reference sequence). The sample was CD4+ T cells from blood, cultured in vitro. V and J are TRBV10-1 and TRBJ1-1; 7 nucleotides agree with TRBD1. This receptor was identified in a human donor who had recovered from COVID-19. The CDR3 DNA reads TGCGCCAGCACCGAGAGGACAGGCGGAGGCACTGAAGCTTTCTTT. Residues: CASTERTGGGTEAFF.